The 17 T cell receptor beta chains given below trace back to one sample, sequenced in a study of T cells in Graves' hyperthyroidism and ophthalmopathy. Amplified regions were TCR beta CDR3 sequences from RNA transcripts. A first-round RT-PCR of the TCR CDR3 used the HTBI primer set. In TCRdb, the multiplex PCR reads were re-called with MiXCR into one record per CDR3 protein. The sample yields about 350,000 distinct CDR3 sequences, around 13% seen once. The sequenced sample consisted of blood. The receptors stem from a woman aged 25 to 39 with Graves' hyperthyroidism.

This sequence joins TRBV10-2 and TRBJ1-5; D unresolved. CDR1 is WSHSY, CDR2 SAAADI, per germline. Trimming left V 2 bases short and J 4 bases short, with 12 bases between. There are 15 residues in the CDR3. The CDR3 DNA is TGCGCCAGCAGTGAGCCGGCGATGGGAAATCAGCCCCAGCATTTT. Residues: CASSEPAMGNQPQHF.

V usage is TRBV12-3 or TRBV12-4 and J usage is TRBJ2-1, with D perhaps matching TRBD2 (7 bases). The length of the CDR3 is 16 residues. Trimming shortened V by 3 bases and J by 8 bases, and 20 bases separated the two germline ends. The CDR3 loop reads CASSFAAGVGGHEQFF. The DNA for the CDR3 is TGTGCCAGCAGTTTTGCGGCGGGAGTTGGGGGCCATGAGCAGTTCTTC.

This clonotype came up a few times. A read error may account for a junction end that differs from germline. The chain employs TRBV6-1 and TRBJ1-5, with a weak D call TRBD1 (5 bases). The CDR3 runs to 13 residues. The V gene's germline CDR1 is MNHNS and CDR2 SASEGT. The CDR3 DNA reads TGTGCCAGCACAGGGTGGGGCAACCAGCCCCAGCATTTT. Its protein is CASTGWGNQPQHF.

V usage is TRBV20-1 and J usage is TRBJ2-2; TRBD1 might be the D (5 bases). Germline V CDR1 and CDR2: DFQATT, SNEGSKA (reference sequence). The CDR3 covers 15 residues. Trimming cost V 6 bases and J 2 bases, with 16 bases left between them. The CDR3 bases are TGCAGTGCGGTGGGGCAGGAGCCTAACACCGGGGAGCTGTTTTTT. Protein product: CSAVGQEPNTGELFF.

This chain links TRBV15 with TRBJ2-1; maybe TRBD1 (7 bases). The germline V gene encodes CDR1 LNHNV and CDR2 YYDKDF (reference sequence). The V end was cut by 0 bases, the J end by 10 bases, with 28 bases between. This CDR3 comprises 19 residues. The CDR3 sequence is CATSRDPQGGGGGGREQFF. CDR3 DNA: TGTGCCACCAGCAGAGATCCCCAGGGGGGCGGCGGAGGGGGGCGCGAGCAGTTCTTC. The full variable domain, with the rest looked up from reference TRBV15 and TRBJ2-1, is DAMVIQNPRYQVTQFGKPVTLSCSQTLNHNVMYWYQQKSSQAPKLLFHYYDKDFNNEADTPDNFQSRRPNTSFCFLDIRSPGLGDTAMYLCATSRDPQGGGGGGREQFFGPGTRLTVL.

This chain connects TRBV5-1 to TRBJ2-7; a weak D match, TRBD1 (6 bases). V lost 2 bases and J 3 bases, leaving 18 bases between the germline ends. Germline-derived CDR1 and CDR2 are SGHRS and YFSETQ. The CDR3 consists of 16 residues. The CDR3 DNA is TGCGCCAGCAGCTTAACTGTGGGGGCCCTATTCTACGAGCAGTACTTC. Protein sequence: CASSLTVGALFYEQYF.

Ten or more counts support this clonotype. This chain uses TRBV28 with TRBJ1-1; D call uncertain. V lost 7 bases, J lost 3 bases, and 15 bases lay in between. This CDR3 spans 14 amino acids. The germline gives CDR1 MDHEN, CDR2 SYDVKM. The CDR3 DNA is TGTGCCAGCACCCTGGGTACTTGGGACACTGAAGCTTTCTTT. It codes for CASTLGTWDTEAFF.

This clonotype has at least ten counts. The J gene is TRBJ2-7, the V gene TRBV20-1, with 9 bases matching TRBD1. From germline, CDR1 is DFQATT and CDR2 SNEGSKA (reference sequence). J gave up 2 bases and V 3 bases, and 2 bases lay outside the gene matches. The CDR3 length is 13 residues. CDR3 DNA sequence: TGCAGTGCTAGTAGACAGGGGGCCTACGAGCAGTACTTC. Translated: CSASRQGAYEQYF.

The sample holds many counts of this clonotype. The chain carries TRBV20-1 and TRBJ2-1; 7 bases match TRBD2. CDR1 is DFQATT and CDR2 is SNEGSKA in the germline V gene (reference sequence). CDR3 length: 15 residues. V lost 3 bases and J lost 7; bases outside the gene matches: 12. In DNA, the CDR3 is TGCAGTGCTAGTCCTTCCGGACTAGTTCGAAATGAGCAGTTCTTC. Encoded protein: CSASPSGLVRNEQFF.

This clonotype has at least ten counts. The chain combines TRBV12-3 or TRBV12-4 with TRBJ2-7, with D perhaps TRBD2 (7 bases). V was pared by 2 bases and J by 4 bases, with 15 bases between. This CDR3 region has 15 residues. CDR3 loop: CASSLQGRGGYEQYF. DNA for the CDR3: TGTGCCAGCAGTTTACAGGGGAGGGGTGGATACGAGCAGTACTTC.

V usage is TRBV11-2 and J usage is TRBJ2-1; D unclear. The CDR3 consists of 14 residues. Trimming stripped 5 bases from V and 4 bases from J, with 12 bases between. Germline CDR1 reads SGHAT; CDR2 reads FQNNGV. In DNA, the CDR3 is TGTGCCAGCAGCCCTAGGTACAGATACAATGAGCAGTTCTTC. Residues: CASSPRYRYNEQFF.

The sample holds many counts of this clonotype. The chain joins TRBV2 to TRBJ1-5; D is undetermined. The V end lost 5 bases, the J end lost 5 bases, and 10 bases lay between the germline ends. Germline V gene sequence: CDR1 SNHLY, CDR2 FYNNEI. This CDR3 region has 13 residues. The CDR3 DNA reads TGTGCCAGCAGTTTAGAAGGCGATCAGCCCCAGCATTTT. Encoded protein: CASSLEGDQPQHF. The whole variable domain, filled in from reference TRBV2 and TRBJ1-5, reads EPEVTQTPSHQVTQMGQEVILRCVPISNHLYFYWYRQILGQKVEFLVSFYNNEISEKSEIFDDQFSVERPDGSNFTLKIRSTKLEDSAMYFCASSLEGDQPQHFGDGTRLSIL.

To note about this clonotype: This sequence may be a read error, since a much larger clone differs from it by one base. The chain carries TRBV7-9 and TRBJ2-5, with D perhaps matching TRBD1 or TRBD2 (6 bases each). CDR1 SEHNR and CDR2 FQNEAQ come from the germline V gene (reference sequence). The CDR3 covers 14 residues. Here the CDR3 DNA reads TGTACCAGCAGCTTAGGGGGGATGGAAGAGACCCAGTACTTC. Its protein product is CTSSLGGMEETQYF. Complete variable domain (other parts from reference TRBV7-9 and TRBJ2-5): DTGVSQNPRHKITKRGQNVTFRCDPISEHNRLYWYRQTLGQGPEFLTYFQNEAQLEKSRLLSDRFSAERPKGSFSTLEIQRTEQGDSAMYLCTSSLGGMEETQYFGPGTRLLVL.

Only a few counts were recorded for this clonotype. V and J are TRBV20-1 and TRBJ2-7; D is ambiguous. CDR1 DFQATT and CDR2 SNEGSKA come from the germline V gene (reference sequence). The CDR3 runs 12 residues. Deletions cut 6 bases from V and 7 bases from J, with 16 bases between. In DNA, the CDR3 is TGCAGTGCAGGGCAGGCCTTGGGAGAGCAGTACTTC. Translating it yields CSAGQALGEQYF.

The sample holds many counts of this clonotype. The V call is TRBV7-9, the J call TRBJ2-1, with a tentative D call TRBD1 (5 bases). Per the germline V gene, CDR1 is SEHNR and CDR2 is FQNEAQ (reference sequence). There are 14 residues in the CDR3. V lost 5 bases, J lost 4 bases, and 12 bases lay in between. In DNA form, the CDR3 reads TGTGCCAGCAGCGCCCAGGGAAGTTACAATGAGCAGTTCTTC. This codes for CASSAQGSYNEQFF.

This clonotype was found many times. The chain links TRBV12-3 or TRBV12-4 to TRBJ2-2; D gene uncertain. This CDR3 spans 14 amino acids. Deletions cut 7 bases from V and 3 bases from J, with 12 bases between. Written as DNA, the CDR3 is TGTGCCAGCACCTTCCGCAGACACACCGGGGAGCTGTTTTTT. Translating it yields CASTFRRHTGELFF.

The chain uses TRBV18 and TRBJ1-1; 10 positions agree with TRBD1. Germline V gene data show CDR1 as KGHSH and CDR2 as LQKENI. V was clipped by 3 bases and J by 4 bases; unmatched bases: 5. The CDR3 extends over 15 amino acids. CDR3 sequence reads: CASSPPGQGPTEAFF. The CDR3 DNA sequence: TGTGCCAGCTCACCCCCGGGACAGGGGCCCACTGAAGCTTTCTTT.